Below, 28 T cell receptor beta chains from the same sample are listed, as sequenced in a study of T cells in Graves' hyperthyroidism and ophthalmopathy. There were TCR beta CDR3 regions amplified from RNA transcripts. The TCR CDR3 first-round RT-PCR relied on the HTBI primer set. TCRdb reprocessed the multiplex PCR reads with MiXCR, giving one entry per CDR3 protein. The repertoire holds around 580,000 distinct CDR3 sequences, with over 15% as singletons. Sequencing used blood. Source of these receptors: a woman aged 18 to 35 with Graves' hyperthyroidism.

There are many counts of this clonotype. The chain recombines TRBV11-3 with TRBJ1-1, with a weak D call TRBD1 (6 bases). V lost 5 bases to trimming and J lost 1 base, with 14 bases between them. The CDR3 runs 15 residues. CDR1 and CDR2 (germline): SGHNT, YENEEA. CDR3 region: CASSPWTDGNTEAFF. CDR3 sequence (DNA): TGTGCCAGCAGCCCATGGACAGATGGGAACACTGAAGCTTTCTTT. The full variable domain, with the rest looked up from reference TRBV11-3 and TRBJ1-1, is EAGVVQSPRYKIIEKKQPVAFWCNPISGHNTLYWYLQNLGQGPELLIRYENEEAVDDSQLPKDRFSAERLKGVDSTLKIQPAELGDSAVYLCASSPWTDGNTEAFFGQGTRLTVV.

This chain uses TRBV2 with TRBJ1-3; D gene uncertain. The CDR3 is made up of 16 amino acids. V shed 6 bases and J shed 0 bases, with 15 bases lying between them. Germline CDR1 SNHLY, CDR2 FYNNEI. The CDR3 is CASREDGIHSGNTIYF. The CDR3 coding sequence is TGTGCCAGCAGGGAGGACGGGATCCACTCTGGAAACACCATATATTTT.

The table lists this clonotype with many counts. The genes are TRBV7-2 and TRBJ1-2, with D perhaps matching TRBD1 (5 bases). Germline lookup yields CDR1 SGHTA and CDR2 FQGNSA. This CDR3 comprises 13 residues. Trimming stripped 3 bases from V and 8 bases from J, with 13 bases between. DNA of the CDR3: TGTGCCAGCAGCTTGGCCCAGGGTGAAGGCTACACCTTC. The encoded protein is CASSLAQGEGYTF.

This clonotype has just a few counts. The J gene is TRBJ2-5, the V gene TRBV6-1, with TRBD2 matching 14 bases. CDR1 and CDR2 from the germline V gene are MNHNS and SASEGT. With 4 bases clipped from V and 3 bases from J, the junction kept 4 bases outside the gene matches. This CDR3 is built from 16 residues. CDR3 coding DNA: TGTGCCAGCAGTGTTCGACTAGCGGGGGGGAAAGAGACCCAGTACTTC. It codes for CASSVRLAGGKETQYF.

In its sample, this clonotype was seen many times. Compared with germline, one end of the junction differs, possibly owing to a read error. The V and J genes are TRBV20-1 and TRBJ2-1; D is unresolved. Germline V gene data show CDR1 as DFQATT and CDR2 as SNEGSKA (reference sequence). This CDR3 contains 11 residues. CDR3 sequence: CSARGGYEQFF. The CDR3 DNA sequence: TGCAGTGCCAGAGGTGGATATGAGCAGTTCTTC.

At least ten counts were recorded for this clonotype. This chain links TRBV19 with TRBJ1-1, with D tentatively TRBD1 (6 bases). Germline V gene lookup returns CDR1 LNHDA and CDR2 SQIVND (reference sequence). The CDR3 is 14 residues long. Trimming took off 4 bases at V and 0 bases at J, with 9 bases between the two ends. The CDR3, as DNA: TGTGCCAGTAGTAGAAGGGGGTTGAACACTGAAGCTTTCTTT. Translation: CASSRRGLNTEAFF.

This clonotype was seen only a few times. CDR3 nucleotide sequence: TGTGCCACCAGCAGAGATCTTAGCGGGAGAACAGATACGCAGTATTTT. Translating it yields CATSRDLSGRTDTQYF. The V gene is TRBV15, the J gene TRBJ2-3; 9 bases line up with TRBD2. CDR3 length: 16 amino acids. V lost 0 bases, J lost 3 bases, and 4 bases stayed unmatched. Germline loops: CDR1 LNHNV, CDR2 YYDKDF (reference sequence).

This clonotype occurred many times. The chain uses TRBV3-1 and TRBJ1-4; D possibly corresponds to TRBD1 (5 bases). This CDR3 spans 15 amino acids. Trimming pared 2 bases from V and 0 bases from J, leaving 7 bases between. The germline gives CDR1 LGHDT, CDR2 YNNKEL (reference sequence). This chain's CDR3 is CASSQSGPTNEKLFF. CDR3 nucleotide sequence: TGTGCCAGCAGCCAATCGGGGCCAACTAATGAAAAACTGTTTTTT. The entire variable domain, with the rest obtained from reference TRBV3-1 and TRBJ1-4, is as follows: DTAVSQTPKYLVTQMGNDKSIKCEQNLGHDTMYWYKQDSKKFLKIMFSYNNKELIINETVPNRFSPKSPDKAHLNLHINSLELGDSAVYFCASSQSGPTNEKLFFGSGTQLSVL.

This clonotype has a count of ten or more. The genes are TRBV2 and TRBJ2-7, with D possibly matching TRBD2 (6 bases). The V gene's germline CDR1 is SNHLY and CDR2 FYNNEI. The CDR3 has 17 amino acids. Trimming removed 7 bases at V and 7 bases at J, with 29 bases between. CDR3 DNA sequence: TGTGCCAGCAAAAGGCTAATCGCGGGGTCAGGAGATGGGGAGCAGTACTTC. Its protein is CASKRLIAGSGDGEQYF. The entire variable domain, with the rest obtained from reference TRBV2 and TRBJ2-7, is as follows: EPEVTQTPSHQVTQMGQEVILRCVPISNHLYFYWYRQILGQKVEFLVSFYNNEISEKSEIFDDQFSVERPDGSNFTLKIRSTKLEDSAMYFCASKRLIAGSGDGEQYFGPGTRLTVT.

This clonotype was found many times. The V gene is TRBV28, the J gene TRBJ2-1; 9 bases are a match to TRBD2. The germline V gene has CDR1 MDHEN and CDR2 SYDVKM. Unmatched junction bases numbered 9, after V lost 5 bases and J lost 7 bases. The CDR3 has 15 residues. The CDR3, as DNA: TGTGCCAGCAGTACCCTGGGACTAGCATGGAATGAGCAGTTCTTC. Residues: CASSTLGLAWNEQFF.

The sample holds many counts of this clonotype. As DNA, the CDR3 is TGTGCCAGCAGCTCAGGGGGCGGCACTGAAGCTTTCTTT. Translation gives CASSSGGGTEAFF. The chain couples TRBV7-2 to TRBJ1-1; TRBD1 matches at 8 bases. This CDR3 contains 13 residues. The V and J ends lost 4 bases and 4 bases, in that order; junction bases with no gene match: 2. The V gene's germline CDR1 is SGHTA and CDR2 FQGNSA.

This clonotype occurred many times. Written as DNA, the CDR3 is TGTGCCAGCAGTCCACTAGAGTCTCGCGGAGAGACCCAGTACTTC. It encodes CASSPLESRGETQYF. This chain joins TRBV2 and TRBJ2-5; the D gene is possibly TRBD2 (5 bases). Trimming took 5 bases from V and 4 from J, leaving 17 bases between them. Germline CDR1 SNHLY, CDR2 FYNNEI. CDR3 length: 15 amino acids.

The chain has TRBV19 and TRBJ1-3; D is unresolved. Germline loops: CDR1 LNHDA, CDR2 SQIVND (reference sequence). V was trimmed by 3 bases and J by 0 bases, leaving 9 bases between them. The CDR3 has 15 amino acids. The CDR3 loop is CASSILGSSGNTIYF. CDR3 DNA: TGTGCCAGTAGTATTCTCGGCAGCTCTGGAAACACCATATATTTT. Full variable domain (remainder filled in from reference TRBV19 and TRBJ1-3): DGGITQSPKYLFRKEGQNVTLSCEQNLNHDAMYWYRQDPGQGLRLIYYSQIVNDFQKGDIAEGYSVSREKKESFPLTVTSAQKNPTAFYLCASSILGSSGNTIYFGEGSWLTVV.

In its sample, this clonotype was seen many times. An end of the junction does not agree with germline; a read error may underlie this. DNA of the CDR3: TGTGCCAGCAACTTAGTCGAGGGACCTAGTCGAGATACGCAGTATTTT. Translation gives CASNLVEGPSRDTQYF. The V call is TRBV7-9, the J call TRBJ2-3; D is possibly TRBD1 or TRBD2 (5 bases each). The CDR3 has 16 amino acids. From germline, CDR1 is SEHNR and CDR2 FQNEAQ (reference sequence).

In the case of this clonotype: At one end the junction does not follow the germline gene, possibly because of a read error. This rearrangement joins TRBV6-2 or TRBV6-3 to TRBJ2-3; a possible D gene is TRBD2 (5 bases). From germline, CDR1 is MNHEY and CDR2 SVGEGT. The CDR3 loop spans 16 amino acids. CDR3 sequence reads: CASISTFGSSTDTRYF. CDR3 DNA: TGTGCCAGCATCAGTACATTCGGATCTAGCACAGATACGCGGTATTTT.

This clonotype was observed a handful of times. The CDR3 protein is CAIRRGTGGWNEQFF. The CDR3 DNA follows: TGTGCCATCCGCCGGGGGACAGGGGGCTGGAATGAGCAGTTCTTC. The rearrangement uses TRBV10-3 and TRBJ2-1, with 12 bases lining up with TRBD1. The CDR3 covers 15 residues. V dropped 8 bases and J dropped 7; count of bases not matched to a gene: 9. Germline CDR1 ENHRY, CDR2 SYGVKD.

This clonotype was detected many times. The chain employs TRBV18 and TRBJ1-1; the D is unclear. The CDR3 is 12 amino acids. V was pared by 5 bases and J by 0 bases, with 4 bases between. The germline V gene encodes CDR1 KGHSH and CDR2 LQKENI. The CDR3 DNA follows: TGTGCCAGCTCATATGTGAACACTGAAGCTTTCTTT. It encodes CASSYVNTEAFF.

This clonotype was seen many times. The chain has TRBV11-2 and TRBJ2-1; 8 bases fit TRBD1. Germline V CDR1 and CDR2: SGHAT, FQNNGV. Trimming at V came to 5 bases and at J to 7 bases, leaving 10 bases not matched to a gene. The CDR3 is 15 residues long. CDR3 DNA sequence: TGTGCCAGCAGCCCGGGGACAGGAAGGGTAAATGAGCAGTTCTTC. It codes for CASSPGTGRVNEQFF.

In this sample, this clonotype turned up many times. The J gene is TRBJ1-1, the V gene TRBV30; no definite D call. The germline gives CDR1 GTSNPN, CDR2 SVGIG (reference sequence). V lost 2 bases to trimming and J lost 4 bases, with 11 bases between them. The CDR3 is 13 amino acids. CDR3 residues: CAWSPTRSTEAFF. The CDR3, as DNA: TGTGCCTGGAGTCCAACACGGAGCACTGAAGCTTTCTTT.

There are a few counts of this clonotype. The CDR3 spells CATSDPGTGIDGYTF. The CDR3 DNA sequence: TGTGCCACCAGTGATCCCGGGACAGGGATCGATGGCTACACCTTC. The chain joins TRBV24-1 to TRBJ1-2; 9 bases are a match to TRBD1. Germline CDR1 is KGHDR and CDR2 is SFDVKD. The CDR3 extends over 15 amino acids. The V segment lost 3 bases and the J segment 6 bases; nucleotides outside the gene matches: 7.

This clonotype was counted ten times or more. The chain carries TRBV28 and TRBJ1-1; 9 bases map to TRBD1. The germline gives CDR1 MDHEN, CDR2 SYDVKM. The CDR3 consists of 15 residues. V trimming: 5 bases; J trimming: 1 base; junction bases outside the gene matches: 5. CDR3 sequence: CASSPSTGGNTEAFF. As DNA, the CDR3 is TGTGCCAGCAGTCCCTCGACAGGGGGGAACACTGAAGCTTTCTTT. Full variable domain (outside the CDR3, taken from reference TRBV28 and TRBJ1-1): DVKVTQSSRYLVKRTGEKVFLECVQDMDHENMFWYRQDPGLGLRLIYFSYDVKMKEKGDIPEGYSVSREKKERFSLILESASTNQTSMYLCASSPSTGGNTEAFFGQGTRLTVV.

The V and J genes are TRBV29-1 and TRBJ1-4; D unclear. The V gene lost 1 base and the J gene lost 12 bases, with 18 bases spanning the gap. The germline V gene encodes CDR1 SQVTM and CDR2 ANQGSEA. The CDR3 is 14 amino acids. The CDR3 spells CSVEVSSGRGELFF. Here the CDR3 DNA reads TGCAGCGTTGAAGTAAGCAGCGGGCGAGGAGAACTGTTTTTT.

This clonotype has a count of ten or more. The CDR3 here is CASSPIHTRGNTEAFF. The CDR3 nucleotides read TGTGCCAGCTCACCAATCCATACCCGTGGGAACACTGAAGCTTTCTTT. This chain connects TRBV18 to TRBJ1-1, with no clear D. Trimming pared 2 bases from V and 1 base from J, leaving 14 bases between. Germline CDR1 is KGHSH and CDR2 is LQKENI. This CDR3 is 16 amino acids long.

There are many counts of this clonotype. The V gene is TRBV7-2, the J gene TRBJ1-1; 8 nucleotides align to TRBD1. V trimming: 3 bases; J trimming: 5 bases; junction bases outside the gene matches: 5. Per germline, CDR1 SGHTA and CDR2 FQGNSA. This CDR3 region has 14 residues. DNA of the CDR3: TGTGCCAGCAGCTTGGGACAGGCAGGTACTGAAGCTTTCTTT. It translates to CASSLGQAGTEAFF.

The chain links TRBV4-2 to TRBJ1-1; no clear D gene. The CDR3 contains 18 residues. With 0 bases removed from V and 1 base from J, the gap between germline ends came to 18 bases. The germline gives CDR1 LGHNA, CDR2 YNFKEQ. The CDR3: CASSQDRPGSGSNTEAFF. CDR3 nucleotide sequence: TGTGCCAGCAGCCAAGATCGGCCGGGGTCCGGATCGAACACTGAAGCTTTCTTT.

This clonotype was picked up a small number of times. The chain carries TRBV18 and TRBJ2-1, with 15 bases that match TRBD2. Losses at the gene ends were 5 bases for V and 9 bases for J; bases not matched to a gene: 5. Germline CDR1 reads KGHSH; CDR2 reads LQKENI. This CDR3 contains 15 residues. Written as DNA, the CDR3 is TGTGCCAGCTCAACGGGACTAGCGGGAGGTAGTGAGCAGTTCTTC. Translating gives CASSTGLAGGSEQFF.

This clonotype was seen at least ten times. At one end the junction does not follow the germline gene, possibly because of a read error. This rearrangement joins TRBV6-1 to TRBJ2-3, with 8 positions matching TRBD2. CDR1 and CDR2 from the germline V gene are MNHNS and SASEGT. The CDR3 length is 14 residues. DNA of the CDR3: TGTGCCAGCATTGAACGGGGGGGTCCAGATACGCAGTATTTT. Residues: CASIERGGPDTQYF.

The CDR3 DNA sequence: TGCAGTGTCGAGCCCAGGACTAGCGGGAGGGGAGATACGCAGTATTTT. Its protein is CSVEPRTSGRGDTQYF. V gene TRBV20-1 combines with J gene TRBJ2-3; TRBD2 agrees at 15 bases. J was trimmed by 5 bases and V by 7 bases; bases with no gene match: 10. Looked up from germline, CDR1 is DFQATT and CDR2 is SNEGSKA (reference sequence). This CDR3 is 16 amino acids long.